One sample yielded the 18 T cell receptor beta chains listed below, sequenced in a study of T cell responses to AZD1222 COVID-19 vaccine. Here immunoSEQ multiplex PCR was the method, and the copy in TCRdb shows in-frame clones only, minus some. The sample has around 140,000 clones, approximately 83% seen once; the top ten hold about 8%. The sample consisted of peripheral blood, taken on day 0 of AZD1222 vaccination. Every receptor here comes from an adult in good health.

Turning to this clone: Sequence at one end of the junction differs from germline and may be a read error. The genes are TRBV7-9 and TRBJ2-1, with 12 bases identical to TRBD2. Germline CDR1 is SEHNR and CDR2 is FQNEAQ (reference sequence). The CDR3 is made up of 17 amino acids. In DNA form, the CDR3 reads TGTGCCAGCAGCCCAGGCCCTTCTAGCGGGAGGGGACTGAGTACGGTCTTC. This encodes CASSPGPSSGRGLSTVF.

The chain carries TRBV10-3 and TRBJ2-3; 11 nucleotides align to TRBD1. V was pared by 4 bases and J by 4 bases, with 7 bases of the junction left unmatched. The CDR3 is 16 amino acids. Germline-derived CDR1 and CDR2 are ENHRY and SYGVKD. This chain's CDR3 is CAISGEGTGGPDTQYF. As DNA, the CDR3 is TGTGCCATCAGTGGTGAGGGGACAGGGGGACCAGATACGCAGTATTTT.

V usage is TRBV9 and J usage is TRBJ2-2, with D unclear. Germline V gene lookup returns CDR1 SGDLS and CDR2 YYNGEE. Trimming shortened V by 4 bases and J by 2 bases, and 15 bases separated the two germline ends. The CDR3 runs to 16 residues. The CDR3 region is CASSSLFWLNTGELFF. The CDR3 region has the DNA TGTGCCAGCAGCTCCCTTTTCTGGCTAAACACCGGGGAGCTGTTTTTT.

The V call is TRBV6-5, the J call TRBJ1-3; no firm D call. This CDR3 region has 13 residues. Per the germline V gene, CDR1 is MNHEY and CDR2 is SVGAGI. V was pared by 4 bases and J by 4 bases, with 8 bases between. In DNA, the CDR3 is TGTGCCAGCAGTTCCGACGGAGGAAACACCATATATTTT. This translates into CASSSDGGNTIYF.

V gene TRBV28 combines with J gene TRBJ1-1; no definite D call. CDR3 length: 11 residues. Germline lookup yields CDR1 MDHEN and CDR2 SYDVKM. Trimming pared 8 bases from V and 6 bases from J, leaving 10 bases between. CDR3 sequence (DNA): TGTGCCAGCGTAAGGGTCGCTGAAGCTTTCTTT. It codes for CASVRVAEAFF.

The chain has TRBV6-2 or TRBV6-3 and TRBJ1-2; TRBD1 matches 7 bases. CDR3 length: 14 amino acids. J gave up 6 bases and V 2 bases, and 6 bases lay outside the gene matches. Germline assignment: CDR1 MNHEY and CDR2 SVGEGT. CDR3 amino acids: CASSYDRDVDGYTF. The CDR3 DNA reads TGTGCCAGCAGTTACGACAGGGACGTAGATGGCTACACCTTC.

The chain employs TRBV27 and TRBJ2-7; no firm D call. Trimming took 5 bases from V and 3 from J, leaving 8 bases between them. The germline V gene has CDR1 MNHEY and CDR2 SMNVEV (reference sequence). The CDR3 contains 12 residues. DNA for the CDR3: TGTGCCAGCAGTCCCGACGGCTACGAGCAGTACTTC. This codes for CASSPDGYEQYF.

The chain combines TRBV14 with TRBJ1-4; unclear D gene. Germline values: CDR1 SGHDN, CDR2 FVKESK. V dropped 5 bases and J dropped 3 bases, with 13 bases sitting between them. This CDR3 contains 15 residues. CDR3 in DNA: TGTGCCAGCAGCACTAGGGCTCTTGCTAATGAAAAACTGTTTTTT. Translating gives CASSTRALANEKLFF.

The chain joins TRBV6-1 to TRBJ1-4; D may be TRBD1 (5 bases). V gave up 2 bases and J gave up 4 bases, with 11 bases separating them. This CDR3 is built from 15 residues. Germline V gene data show CDR1 as MNHNS and CDR2 as SASEGT. This chain's CDR3 is CASSELGGDNEKLFF. As DNA, the CDR3 is TGTGCCAGCAGTGAACTGGGGGGAGATAATGAAAAACTGTTTTTT.

The chain has TRBV5-6 and TRBJ2-5; TRBD1 or TRBD2 may be the D gene (5 bases each). Germline V gene sequence: CDR1 SGHDT, CDR2 YYEEEE. V dropped 0 bases and J dropped 6 bases, with 12 bases sitting between them. The CDR3 sequence is 14 residues long. DNA of the CDR3: TGTGCCAGCAGCTTGGTTTGGGGGACGAAGACCCAGTACTTC. Amino acids: CASSLVWGTKTQYF.

The J gene is TRBJ2-1, the V gene TRBV29-1; 9 nucleotides line up with TRBD2. The CDR3 contains 19 residues. V gave up 2 bases and J gave up 0 bases; unmatched junction bases: 14. Per germline, CDR1 SQVTM and CDR2 ANQGSEA. The CDR3 DNA follows: TGCAGCGTTGAAAGGTTAGCGGGAGACCAGCCAAGCTCCTACAATGAGCAGTTCTTC. This translates into CSVERLAGDQPSSYNEQFF.

The genes are TRBV7-2 and TRBJ1-4, with D unresolved. The CDR3 is made up of 12 amino acids. From germline, CDR1 is SGHTA and CDR2 FQGNSA. The germline V and J ends were trimmed by 5 bases and 4 bases, with 5 bases remaining between them. The CDR3 nucleotides read TGTGCCAGCAGCCACAGTAATGAAAAACTGTTTTTT. Translating gives CASSHSNEKLFF. Full variable domain (outside the CDR3, taken from reference TRBV7-2 and TRBJ1-4): GAGVSQSPSNKVTEKGKDVELRCDPISGHTALYWYRQSLGQGLEFLIYFQGNSAPDKSGLPSDRFSAERTGGSVSTLTIQRTQQEDSAVYLCASSHSNEKLFFGSGTQLSVL.

V usage is TRBV27 and J usage is TRBJ1-5; unclear D gene. The length of the CDR3 is 13 residues. Germline loops: CDR1 MNHEY, CDR2 SMNVEV (reference sequence). V was cut by 0 bases and J by 4 bases, with 4 bases left in between. CDR3 sequence: CASSLSRNQPQHF. The CDR3 nucleotides are TGTGCCAGCAGTTTATCTCGGAATCAGCCCCAGCATTTT.

The V and J genes are TRBV3-1 (or the pseudogene TRBV3-2) and TRBJ1-1, with D tentatively TRBD1 (6 bases). Germline assignment: CDR1 LGHDT and CDR2 YNNKEL (reference sequence). V lost 1 base, J lost 1 base, and 7 bases lay in between. The CDR3 runs to 14 residues. CDR3 residues: CASSQGQANTEAFF. CDR3 bases: TGTGCCAGCAGCCAAGGACAGGCGAACACTGAAGCTTTCTTT.

This clone has a single count. The CDR3 protein is CASSGQGNSPLHF. The CDR3 DNA follows: TGTGCCAGCAGCGGACAGGGAAATTCACCCCTCCACTTT. The chain employs TRBV7-9 and TRBJ1-6; 8 bases match TRBD1. CDR1 is SEHNR and CDR2 is FQNEAQ in the germline V gene (reference sequence). V lost 5 bases to trimming and J lost 7 bases; unmatched junction nucleotides: 1. CDR3 length equals 13 residues.

The chain is built from TRBV2 and TRBJ1-6; D is uncertain. This CDR3 region has 14 residues. V lost 2 bases to trimming and J lost 6 bases, with 8 bases between them. Per the germline V gene, CDR1 is SNHLY and CDR2 is FYNNEI. The CDR3 DNA reads TGTGCCAGCAGTGAATGGGCCGCTAATTCACCCCTCCACTTT. Amino acid sequence: CASSEWAANSPLHF.

This chain links TRBV5-1 with TRBJ2-4, with 7 bases identical to TRBD2. This CDR3 is built from 16 residues. J gave up 0 bases and V 3 bases, and 6 bases lay outside the gene matches. The germline V gene has CDR1 SGHRS and CDR2 YFSETQ. The chain's CDR3 is CASSSGREKAKNIQYF. As DNA, the CDR3 is TGCGCCAGCAGCTCGGGGAGGGAAAAAGCCAAAAACATTCAGTACTTC.

This rearrangement joins TRBV29-1 to TRBJ2-1; 13 positions match TRBD2. After removal of 2 bases from V and 8 bases from J, the junction contained 12 bases not matched to a gene. CDR1 and CDR2 from the germline V gene are SQVTM and ANQGSEA. The CDR3 totals 17 residues. CDR3 protein: CSVEIWTSGSPEDEQFF. CDR3 bases: TGCAGCGTTGAAATCTGGACTAGCGGGAGTCCCGAGGATGAGCAGTTCTTC.